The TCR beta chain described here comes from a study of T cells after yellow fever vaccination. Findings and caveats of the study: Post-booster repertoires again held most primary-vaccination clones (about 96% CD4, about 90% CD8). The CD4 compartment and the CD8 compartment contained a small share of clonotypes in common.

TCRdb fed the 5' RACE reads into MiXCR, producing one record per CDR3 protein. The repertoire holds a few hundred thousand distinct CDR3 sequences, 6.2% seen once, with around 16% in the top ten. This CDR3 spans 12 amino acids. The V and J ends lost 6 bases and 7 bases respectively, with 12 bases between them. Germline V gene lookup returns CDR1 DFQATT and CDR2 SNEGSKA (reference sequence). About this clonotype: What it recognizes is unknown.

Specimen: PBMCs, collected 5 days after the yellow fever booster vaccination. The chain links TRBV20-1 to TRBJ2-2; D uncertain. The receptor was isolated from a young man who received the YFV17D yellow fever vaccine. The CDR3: CSATGSGGELFF. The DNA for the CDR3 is TGCAGTGCGACCGGTTCTGGCGGGGAGCTGTTTTTT.